The T cell receptor (beta chain) under discussion was sequenced for a study of T cell changes during pregnancy in multiple sclerosis (dated by TCRdb to between 2018 and 2021). Regarding the research as a whole: Changes in the T cell repertoire over the course of pregnancy were examined in this study in women with multiple sclerosis.

Receptor amplification or capture employed the immunoSEQ multiplex PCR assay. What TCRdb holds here is the immuneACCESS table cut down to in-frame rearrangements. Part of the clones is not present; checked against another copy, under half of the missing clones reflect an unresolved V gene, and the others are unexplained. For this sample the table gives tens of thousands of clones, of which 85% to 90% were detected only once. The ten largest clones capture around 4.7% of the sample. After removal of 1 base from V and 7 bases from J, the junction retains 15 bases not matched to a gene. The germline V gene yields SGHTA for CDR1 and FQGNSA for CDR2. From its cysteine to its phenylalanine, the CDR3 spans 17 amino acids. The DNA shown is the 51-base CDR3, in frame from base 1. A note on this clone: There is no known antigen for this receptor. No qualities accompany the bases; no much larger clone lies one base away.

The rearranged segments are TRBV7-2 and TRBJ1-2, with 7 bases matching TRBD1. The source of this sequence is a female donor in good health, enrolled as a control in a pregnancy study. The material sequenced was peripheral blood, taken in the second trimester of pregnancy. The sequenced DNA: TGTGCCAGCAGCTTAGGGGGACAGCGTTCTGCAACGGGTGGCTACACCTTC. Translated, this is CASSLGGQRSATGGYTF.